The clone carrying this TCR beta chain was found once. Patients with Susac syndrome met the recently defined diagnostic criteria for definite or probable disease. Random-hexamer reverse transcription was applied to about 0.45 to 1 ug RNA. TCRdb reanalysed the immunoSEQ multiplex PCR reads using MiXCR and keeps one entry per CDR3 protein. The repertoire holds around 95,000 distinct CDR3 sequences, 95% seen once, with 0.3% to 0.35% in the top ten. The CDR3 length is 11 residues. Between the trimmed V and J ends, which lost 5 bases and 4 bases, there was a span of 6 bases. Germline CDR1 SEHNR, CDR2 FQNEAQ (reference sequence). This record belongs to a study of CD8 T cells in Susac syndrome.

This chain uses TRBV7-9 with TRBJ2-7; D not resolved. The receptor's source is a human donor with Susac syndrome. The specimen sequenced was CD8+ T cells from PBMCs. CDR3 sequence: CASSDAYEQYF. In nucleotides, the CDR3 is TGTGCCAGCAGCGACGCTTACGAGCAGTACTTC.